These 23 T cell receptor beta chains came from one sample sequenced in a study of T cells after yellow fever vaccination. One entry per CDR3 protein results from TCRdb running MiXCR on the 5' RACE reads. There are 150,000 or so distinct CDR3 sequences in the sample; 6% to 7.5% occur only once, and 2.5% to 3% lies in the top ten. The source was CD4+ T cells sorted from PBMCs, collected 5 days after the first yellow fever vaccination. Every receptor here comes from a man between 18 and 29 years old who received the YFV17D yellow fever vaccine.

This clonotype appeared a few times. V usage is TRBV12-3 or TRBV12-4 and J usage is TRBJ2-7; D is uncertain. Between the trimmed V and J ends, which lost 1 base and 1 base, there was a span of 14 bases. CDR3 length equals 16 residues. The CDR3 region has the DNA TGTGCCAGCAGTTTAGGAGGTCAGGTCCTGTCCTACGAGCAGTACTTC. Translating gives CASSLGGQVLSYEQYF.

This clonotype has a handful of counts. This chain joins TRBV7-8 and TRBJ2-5; 12 bases are shared with TRBD2. V was pared by 5 bases and J by 3 bases, with 7 bases of the junction left unmatched. The CDR3 runs to 16 residues. Germline CDR1 SGHVS, CDR2 FQNEAQ. The CDR3 loop is CASSITSGGTEETQYF. DNA for the CDR3: TGTGCCAGCAGCATTACTAGCGGGGGGACTGAAGAGACCCAGTACTTC.

This clonotype was detected ten times or more. The genes are TRBV9 and TRBJ1-1, with 9 bases aligning to TRBD1. The ends lost 0 bases at V and 11 bases at J; junction bases unmatched: 5. Germline values: CDR1 SGDLS, CDR2 YYNGEE. This CDR3 has 13 residues. This CDR3 reads CASSVEGQGRAFF. CDR3 nucleotides: TGTGCCAGCAGCGTAGAGGGACAGGGTCGTGCTTTCTTT.

The CDR3 sequence: CASIETAFADEQFF. In DNA, the CDR3 is TGTGCCAGCATCGAGACAGCCTTCGCGGATGAGCAGTTCTTC. The chain links TRBV5-6 to TRBJ2-1; TRBD1 is a possible D gene (5 bases). Germline-derived CDR1 and CDR2 are SGHDT and YYEEEE. Trimming removed 6 bases at V and 8 bases at J, with 18 bases between. The CDR3 has 14 amino acids.

This clonotype was seen at least ten times. The V and J genes are TRBV2 and TRBJ2-2, with 8 nucleotides matching TRBD2. This CDR3 is 15 amino acids long. V was pared by 2 bases and J by 6 bases, with 5 bases of the junction left unmatched. Looked up from germline, CDR1 is SNHLY and CDR2 is FYNNEI. CDR3 in DNA: TGTGCCAGCAGTGAATTTAGCGGGGAGGCCGGGGAGCTGTTTTTT. This gives the protein CASSEFSGEAGELFF.

The gene calls are TRBV7-8 and TRBJ2-7; a possible D gene is TRBD2 (5 bases). The ends were cut back, 5 bases at V and 8 bases at J, with 13 bases in the middle. The CDR3 consists of 12 residues. The germline gives CDR1 SGHVS, CDR2 FQNEAQ. CDR3 sequence reads: CASSPGSGKQYF. CDR3 nucleotides: TGTGCCAGCAGCCCCGGATCCGGGAAGCAGTACTTC.

This clonotype was counted many times. The J gene is TRBJ2-7, the V gene TRBV12-3 or TRBV12-4; D not certain. Between the trimmed V and J ends, which lost 0 bases and 1 base, there was a span of 4 bases. CDR3 size: 13 residues. This CDR3 reads CASSLAGSYEQYF. The DNA for the CDR3 is TGTGCCAGCAGTTTAGCCGGTTCCTACGAGCAGTACTTC.

The chain links TRBV4-3 to TRBJ2-7; D may match TRBD1 or TRBD2 (5 bases each). This CDR3 is 16 amino acids long. Germline V gene sequence: CDR1 LGHNA, CDR2 YSLEER. Trimming pared 4 bases from V and 4 bases from J, leaving 20 bases between. The CDR3 DNA reads TGCGCCAGCAGCCGCGGACACGGGGAGCGCTCATACGAGCAGTACTTC. Its protein product is CASSRGHGERSYEQYF.

This clonotype came up many times. The rearrangement uses TRBV4-1 and TRBJ1-6; 10 nucleotides align to TRBD1. Germline CDR1 reads MGHRA; CDR2 reads YSYEKL. The CDR3 covers 17 residues. J was trimmed by 7 bases and V by 4 bases; bases with no gene match: 10. This CDR3 is CASSPQPGTGDNSPLHF. The DNA for the CDR3 is TGCGCCAGCAGCCCACAACCCGGGACAGGGGACAATTCACCCCTCCACTTT.

The table lists this clonotype with a few counts. This chain links TRBV25-1 with TRBJ1-5; tentatively, D is TRBD1 (5 bases). V was shortened by 6 bases and J by 0 bases, with 9 bases between the two germline ends. This CDR3 contains 14 residues. In germline, CDR1 is MGHDK, CDR2 SYGVNS. The CDR3 region has the DNA TGTGCCAGCAGCGTCACAGGTAGCAATCAGCCCCAGCATTTT. Amino acids: CASSVTGSNQPQHF.

This clonotype was observed at least ten times. The chain recombines TRBV2 with TRBJ1-6; D not resolved. V shed 11 bases and J shed 5 bases, with 13 bases lying between them. CDR3 size: 13 residues. The germline CDR1 and CDR2 sequences are SNHLY and FYNNEI. In DNA, the CDR3 is TGTGCCGGCGAAAGGGCAAATAATTCACCCCTCCACTTT. It specifies CAGERANNSPLHF.

A remark on this clonotype: A much larger clone lies a single base off, so this may be a read error. The rearrangement joins TRBV7-9 to TRBJ1-1; D possibly corresponds to TRBD1 (5 bases). Per the germline V gene, CDR1 is SEHNR and CDR2 is FQNEAQ (reference sequence). V was trimmed by 7 bases and J by 8 bases, leaving 23 bases between them. The CDR3 runs to 15 residues. The CDR3 sequence: CASIRGLGPDQEAFF. CDR3 sequence (DNA): TGTGCCAGCATCCGGGGGTTGGGGCCAGATCAGGAAGCTTTCTTT.

This clonotype was seen many times. The chain recombines TRBV9 with TRBJ2-5; D is ambiguous. V was shortened by 4 bases and J by 2 bases, with 15 bases between the two germline ends. The CDR3 spans 15 residues. Germline CDR1 is SGDLS and CDR2 is YYNGEE. Here the CDR3 reads CASSISQGLQETQYF. CDR3 bases: TGTGCCAGCAGCATTAGCCAAGGGCTACAAGAGACCCAGTACTTC.

This clonotype was detected many times. The chain links TRBV7-2 to TRBJ1-2, with 7 positions matching TRBD1. The CDR3 runs 12 residues. V lost 7 bases, J lost 3 bases, and 2 bases stayed unmatched. Germline V gene sequence: CDR1 SGHTA, CDR2 FQGNSA. The CDR3 coding sequence is TGTGCCAGCAACGGACAGGACTATGGCTACACCTTC. The encoded protein is CASNGQDYGYTF.

V gene TRBV7-9 combines with J gene TRBJ2-3, with D unclear. Trimming took off 5 bases at V and 0 bases at J, with 15 bases between the two ends. Germline V gene data show CDR1 as SEHNR and CDR2 as FQNEAQ (reference sequence). The CDR3 length is 16 residues. The CDR3 region is CASSRTRTFSTDTQYF. The CDR3 DNA sequence: TGTGCCAGCAGCCGTACCAGGACCTTTAGCACAGATACGCAGTATTTT. Together with reference TRBV7-9 and TRBJ2-3, the CDR3 gives the full variable domain: DTGVSQNPRHKITKRGQNVTFRCDPISEHNRLYWYRQTLGQGPEFLTYFQNEAQLEKSRLLSDRFSAERPKGSFSTLEIQRTEQGDSAMYLCASSRTRTFSTDTQYFGPGTRLTVL.

This chain uses TRBV7-2 with TRBJ1-2; TRBD1 is a possible D gene (5 bases). Germline V gene lookup returns CDR1 SGHTA and CDR2 FQGNSA. CDR3 size: 14 residues. Trimming took 5 bases from V and 8 from J, leaving 18 bases between them. CDR3 region: CASSPRQLPRGYTF. The CDR3 nucleotides read TGTGCCAGCAGCCCGCGACAGTTGCCTAGGGGCTACACCTTC.

This clonotype was recorded at least ten times. The rearrangement uses TRBV6-6 and TRBJ2-5; TRBD1 matches at 7 bases. There are 13 residues in the CDR3. Germline CDR1 is MNHNY and CDR2 is SVGAGI (reference sequence). The trim removed 0 bases at V and 5 bases at J, leaving 0 bases unmatched. The CDR3: CASSYSDRETQYF. CDR3 DNA sequence: TGTGCCAGCAGTTACTCGGACAGGGAGACCCAGTACTTC.

This clonotype was recorded at least ten times. This chain connects TRBV6-5 to TRBJ2-7, with D hard to call. Germline loops: CDR1 MNHEY, CDR2 SVGAGI. Trimming stripped 7 bases from V and 2 bases from J, with 9 bases between. The length of the CDR3 is 12 residues. Here the CDR3 DNA reads TGTGCCAGCATGTCCGATACCTACGAGCAGTACTTC. It translates to CASMSDTYEQYF.

This clonotype was detected ten times or more. The V call is TRBV9, the J call TRBJ2-1; tentative D call: TRBD1 (6 bases). V lost 4 bases, J lost 3 bases, and 14 bases lay in between. CDR1 SGDLS and CDR2 YYNGEE come from the germline V gene. The CDR3 runs 15 residues. The CDR3 is CASSPQAQGYNEQFF. In DNA form, the CDR3 reads TGTGCCAGCAGCCCGCAGGCACAGGGCTACAATGAGCAGTTCTTC.

This clonotype was counted only a few times. The rearrangement uses TRBV4-3 and TRBJ2-2, with 9 bases that match TRBD1. CDR1 and CDR2 from the germline V gene are LGHNA and YSLEER. CDR3 length: 16 residues. V lost 4 bases and J lost 6; bases outside the gene matches: 9. This CDR3 is CASSRNWDRVSGELFF. The CDR3, as DNA: TGCGCCAGCAGCCGCAATTGGGACAGGGTATCCGGGGAGCTGTTTTTT.

The table lists this clonotype with many counts. The chain is built from TRBV3-1 and TRBJ1-6, with D possibly being TRBD1 (6 bases). Germline V gene sequence: CDR1 LGHDT, CDR2 YNNKEL (reference sequence). V was cut by 8 bases and J by 5 bases, with 13 bases left in between. The CDR3 sequence is 14 residues long. The CDR3 nucleotides read TGTGCCAGCCGACCTCCAGGGGATAATTCACCCCTCCACTTT. Translating gives CASRPPGDNSPLHF.

This clonotype has at least ten counts. The genes are TRBV3-1 and TRBJ1-4; TRBD1 agrees at 7 bases. The CDR3 contains 14 residues. V lost 4 bases to trimming and J lost 10 bases; unmatched junction nucleotides: 9. The germline CDR1 and CDR2 sequences are LGHDT and YNNKEL (reference sequence). The CDR3 is CASSPAGGRGKLFF. The CDR3 DNA follows: TGTGCCAGCAGCCCCGCAGGGGGTAGAGGAAAACTGTTTTTT.

This clonotype was seen a handful of times. V and J are TRBV20-1 and TRBJ2-4; D uncertain. CDR1 DFQATT and CDR2 SNEGSKA come from the germline V gene (reference sequence). Trimming removed 3 bases from V and 9 bases from J, with 15 bases in between. The CDR3 covers 13 residues. In nucleotides, the CDR3 is TGCAGTGCTAGTGATGGGCCCCTCGGCATTCAGTACTTC. Encoded protein: CSASDGPLGIQYF.